This T cell receptor beta chain derives from a study of T cell responses to AZD1222 COVID-19 vaccine. The study, taken as a whole, reports: In all cases, repertoires were sampled only after the peak T cell response. The study found vaccine-associated CD4 TCRs spanning spike, dominant at 160-218 and 743-854. Donors in the cohort were predominantly white British and more often female, and clonal diversity was possibly underestimated.

Second doses that came at about 4 or about 12 weeks were put together. Produced via immunoSEQ multiplex PCR; TCRdb's table is partial and in-frame only. Among about 140,000 clones listed, 90% were seen once. To note about this clone: Its specificity is unknown.

Specimen: peripheral blood, collected 28 days after the second AZD1222 dose. The sequence was obtained from an adult who received the AZD1222 COVID-19 vaccine.

The chain's CDR3 is CASSIGTSVIYEQYF. The CDR3 region has the DNA TGTGCCAGCAGCATCGGGACTAGTGTAATCTACGAGCAGTACTTC. The chain is built from TRBV9 and TRBJ2-7; 8 bases match TRBD2. The V and J ends lost 4 bases and 3 bases, in that order; junction bases with no gene match: 9. CDR3 size: 15 residues. Germline V gives CDR1 SGDLS, CDR2 YYNGEE.